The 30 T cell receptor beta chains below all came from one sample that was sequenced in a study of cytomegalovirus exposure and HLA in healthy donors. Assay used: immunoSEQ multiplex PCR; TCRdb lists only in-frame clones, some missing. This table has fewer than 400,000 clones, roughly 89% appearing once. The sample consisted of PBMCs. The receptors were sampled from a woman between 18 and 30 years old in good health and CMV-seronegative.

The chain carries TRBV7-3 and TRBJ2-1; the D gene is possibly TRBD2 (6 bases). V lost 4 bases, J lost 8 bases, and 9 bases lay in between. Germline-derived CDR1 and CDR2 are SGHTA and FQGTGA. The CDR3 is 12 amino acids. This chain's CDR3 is CASSSEGYEQFF. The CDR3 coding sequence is TGTGCCAGCAGCTCGGAGGGGTATGAGCAGTTCTTC.

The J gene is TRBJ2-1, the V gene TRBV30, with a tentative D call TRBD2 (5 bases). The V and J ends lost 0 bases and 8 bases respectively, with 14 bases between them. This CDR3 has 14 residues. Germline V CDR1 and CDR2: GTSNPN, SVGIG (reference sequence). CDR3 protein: CAWSVADPRDEQFF. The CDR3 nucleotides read TGTGCCTGGAGTGTAGCGGACCCGAGGGATGAGCAGTTCTTC.

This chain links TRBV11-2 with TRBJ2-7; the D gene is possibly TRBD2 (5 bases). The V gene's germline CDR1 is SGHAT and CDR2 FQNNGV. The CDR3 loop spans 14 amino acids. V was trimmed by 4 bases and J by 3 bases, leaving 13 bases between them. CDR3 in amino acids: CASSYLAMDYEQYF. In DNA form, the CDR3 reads TGTGCCAGCAGCTATTTAGCGATGGACTACGAGCAGTACTTC.

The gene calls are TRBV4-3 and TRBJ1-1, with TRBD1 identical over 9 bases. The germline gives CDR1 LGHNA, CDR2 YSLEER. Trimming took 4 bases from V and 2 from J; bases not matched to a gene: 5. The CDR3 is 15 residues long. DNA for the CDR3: TGCGCCAGCAGCCCCGGGACAGGGCTTAACACTGAAGCTTTCTTT. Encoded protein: CASSPGTGLNTEAFF.

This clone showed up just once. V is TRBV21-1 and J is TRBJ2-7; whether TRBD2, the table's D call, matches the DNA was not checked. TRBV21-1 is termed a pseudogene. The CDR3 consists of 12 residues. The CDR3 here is CASSKGWEEQYF. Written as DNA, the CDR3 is TGTGCCAGCAGCAAAGGATGGGAGGAGCAGTACTTC.

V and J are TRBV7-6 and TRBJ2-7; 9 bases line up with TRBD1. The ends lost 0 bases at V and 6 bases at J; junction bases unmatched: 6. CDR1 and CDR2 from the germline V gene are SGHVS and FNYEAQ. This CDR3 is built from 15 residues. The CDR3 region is CASSLAGQGSPEQYF. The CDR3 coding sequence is TGTGCCAGCAGCTTAGCGGGACAGGGCTCGCCCGAGCAGTACTTC.

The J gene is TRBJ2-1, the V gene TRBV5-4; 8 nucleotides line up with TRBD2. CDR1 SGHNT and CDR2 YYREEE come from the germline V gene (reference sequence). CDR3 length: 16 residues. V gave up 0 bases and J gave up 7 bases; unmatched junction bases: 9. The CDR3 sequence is CASSLGGAGGVNEQFF. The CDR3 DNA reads TGTGCCAGCAGCTTGGGAGGCGCGGGAGGAGTTAATGAGCAGTTCTTC.

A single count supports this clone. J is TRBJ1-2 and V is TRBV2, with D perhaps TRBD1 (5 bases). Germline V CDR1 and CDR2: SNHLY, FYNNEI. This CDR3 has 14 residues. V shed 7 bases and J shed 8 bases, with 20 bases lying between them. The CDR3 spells CASTVGQEGWGYTF. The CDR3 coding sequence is TGTGCCAGCACCGTGGGGCAGGAAGGCTGGGGCTACACCTTC.

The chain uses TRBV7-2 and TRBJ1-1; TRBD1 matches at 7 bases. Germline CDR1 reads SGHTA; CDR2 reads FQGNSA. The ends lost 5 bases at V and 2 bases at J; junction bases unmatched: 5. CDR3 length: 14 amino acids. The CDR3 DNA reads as TGTGCCAGCAGCCATGGACAGGCCAACACTGAAGCTTTCTTT. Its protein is CASSHGQANTEAFF. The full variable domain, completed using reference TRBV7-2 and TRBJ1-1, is GAGVSQSPSNKVTEKGKDVELRCDPISGHTALYWYRQSLGQGLEFLIYFQGNSAPDKSGLPSDRFSAERTGGSVSTLTIQRTQQEDSAVYLCASSHGQANTEAFFGQGTRLTVV.

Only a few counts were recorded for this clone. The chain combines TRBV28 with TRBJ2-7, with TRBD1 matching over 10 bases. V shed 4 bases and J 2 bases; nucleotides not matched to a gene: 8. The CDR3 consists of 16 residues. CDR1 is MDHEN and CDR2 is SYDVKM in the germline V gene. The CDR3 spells CASSSPGQGIAYEQYF. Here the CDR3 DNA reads TGTGCCAGCAGTTCTCCGGGACAGGGGATCGCCTACGAGCAGTACTTC.

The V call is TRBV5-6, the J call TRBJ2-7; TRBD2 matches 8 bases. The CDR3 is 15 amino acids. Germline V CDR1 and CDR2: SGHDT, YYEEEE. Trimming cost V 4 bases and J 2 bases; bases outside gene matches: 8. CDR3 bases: TGTGCCAGCAGCGGAAGACTAGCGAAAACCTACGAGCAGTACTTC. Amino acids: CASSGRLAKTYEQYF.

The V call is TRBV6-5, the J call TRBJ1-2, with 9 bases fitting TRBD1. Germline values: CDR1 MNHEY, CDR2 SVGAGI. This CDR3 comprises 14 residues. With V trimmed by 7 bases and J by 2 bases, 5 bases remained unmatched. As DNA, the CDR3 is TGTGCCAGCACTGGACAGGGGACCAACTATGGCTACACCTTC. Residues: CASTGQGTNYGYTF.

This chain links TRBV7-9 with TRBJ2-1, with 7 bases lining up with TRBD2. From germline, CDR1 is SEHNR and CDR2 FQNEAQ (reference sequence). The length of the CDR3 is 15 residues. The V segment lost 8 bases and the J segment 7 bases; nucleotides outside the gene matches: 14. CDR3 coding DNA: TGTGCCAGCTTGAACCCGGGAGGTCTCACAAATGAGCAGTTCTTC. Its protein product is CASLNPGGLTNEQFF.

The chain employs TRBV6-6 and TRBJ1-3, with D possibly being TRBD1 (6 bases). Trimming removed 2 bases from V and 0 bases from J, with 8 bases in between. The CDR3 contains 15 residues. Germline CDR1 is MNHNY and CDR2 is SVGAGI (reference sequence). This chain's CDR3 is CASSYQGLSGNTIYF. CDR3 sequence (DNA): TGTGCCAGCAGTTACCAGGGGCTCTCTGGAAACACCATATATTTT.

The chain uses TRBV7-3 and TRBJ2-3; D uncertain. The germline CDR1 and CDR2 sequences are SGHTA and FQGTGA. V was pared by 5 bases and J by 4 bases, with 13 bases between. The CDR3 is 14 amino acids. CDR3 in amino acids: CASSPSAMADTQYF. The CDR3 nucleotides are TGTGCCAGCAGCCCCTCTGCTATGGCAGATACGCAGTATTTT.

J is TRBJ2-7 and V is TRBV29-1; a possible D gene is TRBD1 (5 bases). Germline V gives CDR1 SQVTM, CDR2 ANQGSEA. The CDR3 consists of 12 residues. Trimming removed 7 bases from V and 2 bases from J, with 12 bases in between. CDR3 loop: CSAQRQTYEQYF. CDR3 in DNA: TGCAGCGCCCAGAGACAGACCTACGAGCAGTACTTC.

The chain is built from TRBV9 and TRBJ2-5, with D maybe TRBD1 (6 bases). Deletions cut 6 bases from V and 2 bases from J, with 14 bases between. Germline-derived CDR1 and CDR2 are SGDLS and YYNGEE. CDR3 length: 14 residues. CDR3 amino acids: CASTPGQIQETQYF. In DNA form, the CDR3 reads TGTGCCAGCACCCCCGGACAGATACAAGAGACCCAGTACTTC.

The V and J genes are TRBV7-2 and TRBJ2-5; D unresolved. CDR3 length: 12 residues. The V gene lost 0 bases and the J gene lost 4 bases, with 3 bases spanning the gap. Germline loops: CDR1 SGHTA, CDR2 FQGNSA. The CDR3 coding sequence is TGTGCCAGCAGCTTAGCCCTAGAGACCCAGTACTTC. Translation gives CASSLALETQYF.

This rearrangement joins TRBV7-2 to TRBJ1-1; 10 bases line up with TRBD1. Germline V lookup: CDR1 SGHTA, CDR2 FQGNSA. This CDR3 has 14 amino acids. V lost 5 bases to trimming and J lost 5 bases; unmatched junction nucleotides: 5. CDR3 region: CASSEDRGRTEAFF. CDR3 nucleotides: TGTGCCAGCAGCGAAGACAGGGGGCGGACTGAAGCTTTCTTT. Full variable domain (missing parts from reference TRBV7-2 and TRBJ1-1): GAGVSQSPSNKVTEKGKDVELRCDPISGHTALYWYRQSLGQGLEFLIYFQGNSAPDKSGLPSDRFSAERTGGSVSTLTIQRTQQEDSAVYLCASSEDRGRTEAFFGQGTRLTVV.

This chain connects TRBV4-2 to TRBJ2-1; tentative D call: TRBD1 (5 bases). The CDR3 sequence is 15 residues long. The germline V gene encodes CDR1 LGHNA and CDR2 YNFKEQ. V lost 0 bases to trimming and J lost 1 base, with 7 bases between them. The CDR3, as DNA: TGTGCCAGCAGCCAAGAGGGGCGGTCCTACAATGAGCAGTTCTTC. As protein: CASSQEGRSYNEQFF.

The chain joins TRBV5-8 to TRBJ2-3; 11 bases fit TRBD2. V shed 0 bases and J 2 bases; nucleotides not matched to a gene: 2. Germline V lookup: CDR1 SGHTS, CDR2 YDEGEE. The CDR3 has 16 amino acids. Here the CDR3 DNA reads TGTGCCAGCAGCTTGGGACTAGCGGGACCCACAGATACGCAGTATTTT. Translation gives CASSLGLAGPTDTQYF. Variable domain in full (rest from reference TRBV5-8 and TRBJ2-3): EAGVTQSPTHLIKTRGQQATLRCSPISGHTSVYWYQQALGLGLQFLLWYDEGEERNRGNFPPRFSGRQFPNYSSELNVNALELEDSALYLCASSLGLAGPTDTQYFGPGTRLTVL.

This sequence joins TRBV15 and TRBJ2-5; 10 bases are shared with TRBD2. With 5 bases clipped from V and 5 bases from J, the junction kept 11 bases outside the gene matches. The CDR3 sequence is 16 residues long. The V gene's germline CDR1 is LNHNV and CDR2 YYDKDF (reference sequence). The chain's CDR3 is CATSEGPAGGGETQYF. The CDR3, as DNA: TGTGCCACCAGCGAGGGCCCAGCGGGAGGGGGGGAGACCCAGTACTTC.

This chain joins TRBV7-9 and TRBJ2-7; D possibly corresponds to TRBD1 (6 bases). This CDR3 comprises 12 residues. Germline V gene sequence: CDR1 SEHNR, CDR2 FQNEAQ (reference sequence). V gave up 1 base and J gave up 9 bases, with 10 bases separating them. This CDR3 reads CASSLVRGPQYF. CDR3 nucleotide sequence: TGTGCCAGCAGCTTAGTCAGGGGACCGCAGTACTTC.

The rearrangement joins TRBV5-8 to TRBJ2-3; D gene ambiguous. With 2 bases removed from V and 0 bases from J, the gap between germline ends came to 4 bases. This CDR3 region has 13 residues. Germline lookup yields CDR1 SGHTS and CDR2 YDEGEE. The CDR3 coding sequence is TGTGCCAGCAGCTTCGTAAGCACAGATACGCAGTATTTT. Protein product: CASSFVSTDTQYF.

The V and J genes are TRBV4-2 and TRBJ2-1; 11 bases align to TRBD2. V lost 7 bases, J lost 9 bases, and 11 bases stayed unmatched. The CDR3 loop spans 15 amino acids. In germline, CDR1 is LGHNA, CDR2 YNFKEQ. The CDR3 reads CASNLGTSGGSEQFF. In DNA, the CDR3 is TGTGCCAGCAACTTAGGGACTAGCGGCGGGAGTGAGCAGTTCTTC.

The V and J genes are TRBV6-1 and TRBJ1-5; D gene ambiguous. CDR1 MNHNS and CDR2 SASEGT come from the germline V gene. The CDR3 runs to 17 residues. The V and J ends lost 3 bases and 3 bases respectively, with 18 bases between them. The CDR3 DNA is TGTGCCAGCAGTGATCCTACTCGACACAGATACAATCAGCCCCAGCATTTT. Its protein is CASSDPTRHRYNQPQHF.

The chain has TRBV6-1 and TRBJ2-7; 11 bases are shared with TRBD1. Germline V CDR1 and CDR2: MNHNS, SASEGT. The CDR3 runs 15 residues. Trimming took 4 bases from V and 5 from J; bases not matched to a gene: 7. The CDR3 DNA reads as TGTGCCAGCAGTGGGACGGACAGGGGGCCCAACGAGCAGTACTTC. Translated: CASSGTDRGPNEQYF.

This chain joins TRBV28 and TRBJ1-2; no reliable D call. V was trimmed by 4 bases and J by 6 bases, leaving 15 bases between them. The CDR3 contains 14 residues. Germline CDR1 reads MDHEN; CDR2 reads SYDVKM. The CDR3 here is CASSYPRHGNGYTF. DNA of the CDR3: TGTGCCAGCAGTTACCCCCGTCATGGCAATGGCTACACCTTC.

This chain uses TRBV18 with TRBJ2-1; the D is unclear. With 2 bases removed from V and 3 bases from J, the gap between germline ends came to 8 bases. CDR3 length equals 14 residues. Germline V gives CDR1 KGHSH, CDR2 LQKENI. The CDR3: CASSPDTGYNEQFF. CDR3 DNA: TGTGCCAGCTCACCAGATACGGGCTACAATGAGCAGTTCTTC.

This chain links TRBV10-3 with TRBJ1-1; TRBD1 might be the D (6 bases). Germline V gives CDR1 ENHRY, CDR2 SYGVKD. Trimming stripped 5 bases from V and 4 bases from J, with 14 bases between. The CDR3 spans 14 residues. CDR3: CAISIGGGVTEAFF. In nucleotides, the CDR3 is TGTGCCATCAGTATAGGGGGTGGCGTCACTGAAGCTTTCTTT.